The clone carrying this T cell receptor beta chain came up a few times. Its antigen is not identified. This entry belongs to a study of cytomegalovirus exposure and HLA in healthy donors. The study, taken as a whole, reports: A previous analysis found most TCR beta V segments productive roughly 87% or roughly 30% of the time.

Germline loops: CDR1 SEHNR, CDR2 FQNEAQ (reference sequence). The CDR3 extends over 16 amino acids. V trimming: 6 bases; J trimming: 5 bases; junction bases outside the gene matches: 9. Both 60 Vbeta primers and 13 Jbeta primers went into the PCR. Using immunoSEQ multiplex PCR, the repertoire was profiled, and TCRdb retains in-frame clones only, with some absent. Of 180,000 or so clones listed, roughly 80% are singletons. The specimen sequenced was PBMCs. The chain has TRBV7-9 and TRBJ1-4, with 10 nucleotides matching TRBD1. The origin of this receptor is a woman aged 40 to 50 in good health and CMV-seropositive. The chain's CDR3 is CASSRQGAIPNEKLFF. In DNA, the CDR3 is TGTGCCAGCAGTCGACAGGGGGCGATCCCCAATGAAAAACTGTTTTTT.